The rows below give T cell receptor beta chains drawn from one sample of a study of blood T cell repertoires in COVID-19. Some clones are missing from TCRdb's copy, which holds only in-frame ones; the method was immunoSEQ multiplex PCR. The data contain under 150,000 clones, 77% of them seen just once; the ten biggest clones take up roughly 20%. Source material: peripheral blood. These receptor sequences come from a man older than 75 with acute or convalescent COVID-19. CDR3s include the opening cysteine and the closing phenylalanine or tryptophan. Fields, in order: J gene, CDR3 length, D gene, V gene, clone size, CDR3 DNA, CDR3 protein. The D gene is left open where the match is weak. Part of the rows lack a size; the others show once, few, many or a class for expanded clones.

TRBJ2-7,15,.,TRBV7-2,.,TGTGCCAGCAGCTTAGGCCGCGCCCGCTCCTACGAGCAGTACTTC,CASSLGRARSYEQYF
TRBJ1-5,15,.,TRBV19,.,TGTGCCAGTTCGCTATTGGGCCTCCCCAATCAGCCCCAGCATTTT,CASSLLGLPNQPQHF
TRBJ1-4,15,TRBD1,TRBV2,.,TGTGCCAGCAGTGAAGCTGGGACAGCTAATGAAAAACTGTTTTTT,CASSEAGTANEKLFF
TRBJ2-5,17,TRBD2,TRBV2,.,TGTGCCAGCAACTTGTGGGGACTAGCTATGTACCAAGAGACCCAGTACTTC,CASNLWGLAMYQETQYF
TRBJ1-5,12,.,TRBV15,.,TGTGCCACCAGCAGACCTAATCAGCCCCAGCATTTT,CATSRPNQPQHF
TRBJ2-7,14,.,TRBV12-5,.,TGTGCTAGTGGTTTGTATGGGGGGACCTACGAGCAGTACTTC,CASGLYGGTYEQYF
TRBJ2-1,16,TRBD2,TRBV5-1,.,TGCGCCAGCAGCTTGATGGCGGGGGGGCCGGGCAATGAGCAGTTCTTC,CASSLMAGGPGNEQFF
TRBJ2-1,11,.,TRBV20-1,.,TGCAGTGCTCCACAGGGTACACTTCAGTTCTTC,CSAPQGTLQFF
TRBJ2-1,17,TRBD2,TRBV5-3,.,TGTGCCAGAAGCTCGGGACTAGCGGGGAGCTCCTACAATGAGCAGTTCTTC,CARSSGLAGSSYNEQFF
TRBJ1-2,12,.,TRBV6-6,.,TGTGCCAGCAGACAGGGAAACTATGGCTACACCTTC,CASRQGNYGYTF
TRBJ2-7,14,TRBD1,TRBV18,.,TGTGCCAGCTCGCCCGGGACAGGGGGCCGCGAGCAGTACTTC,CASSPGTGGREQYF
TRBJ1-1,14,TRBD1,TRBV29-1,.,TGCAGCGTTGAAGGGACAGGGATGAACACTGAAGCTTTCTTT,CSVEGTGMNTEAFF
TRBJ1-2,14,.,TRBV11-2,.,TGTGCCAGCCGCCCTCTCGGGGGAAACTATGGCTACACCTTC,CASRPLGGNYGYTF
TRBJ1-1,14,TRBD1,TRBV28,few,TGTGCCAGCACCCTGGGACAGGGGAACACTGAAGCTTTCTTT,CASTLGQGNTEAFF
TRBJ1-2,16,TRBD1,TRBV7-2,.,TGTGCCAGCAGCTTAGAGGGGGACAGGTGGATCTATGGCTACACCTTC,CASSLEGDRWIYGYTF
TRBJ1-5,14,.,TRBV21-1,.,TGTGCCAGCAGCAAAATCTGCAGTAATCAGCCCCAGCATTTT,CASSKICSNQPQHF
TRBJ2-2,16,.,TRBV3-1/TRBV3-2,.,TGTGCCAGCACCCCATCCCCAGGGGTTGGCACCGGGGAGCTGTTTTTT,CASTPSPGVGTGELFF
TRBJ1-6,15,TRBD1,TRBV2,.,TGTGCCAGCAGTGCGACAGGGTCTTTGTTTTCACCCCTCCACTTT,CASSATGSLFSPLHF
TRBJ2-1,13,.,TRBV27,.,TGTGCCAGCAGCCTCCGCAGCGGCCATGAGCAGTTCTTC,CASSLRSGHEQFF
TRBJ2-3,14,.,TRBV2,.,TGTGCCAGCAAACTAGCCGAGAGCACAGATACGCAGTATTTT,CASKLAESTDTQYF
TRBJ2-7,15,.,TRBV11-1,.,TGTGCCAGCAGCTTATATCCCGGGAGCTCCTACGAGCAGTACTTC,CASSLYPGSSYEQYF
TRBJ1-5,11,.,TRBV12-2,.,TGTGCAAGTCAGGGAACAGGATCCCAGCATTTT,CASQGTGSQHF
TRBJ2-3,14,.,TRBV5-1,.,TGCGCCAGCAGCCTGGACAGTCACACAGATACGCAGTATTTT,CASSLDSHTDTQYF
TRBJ2-7,14,TRBD1,TRBV10-3,.,TGTGCCATCAGCCCTGGGACAGGGTATTACGAGCAGTACTTC,CAISPGTGYYEQYF
TRBJ1-1,11,.,TRBV7-9,.,TGTGCCAGCAGCCGGAGGCTGGAAGCTTTCTTT,CASSRRLEAFF
TRBJ1-2,12,TRBD1,TRBV2,.,TGTGCCACATCGGGACAGGGAAATGGCTACACCTTC,CATSGQGNGYTF
TRBJ1-1,12,.,TRBV12-3/TRBV12-4,.,TGTGCCAGCAGTAGGGGGTGGACTGAAGCTTTCTTT,CASSRGWTEAFF
TRBJ1-2,13,TRBD1,TRBV5-4,.,TGTGCCAGCAGCTTAAGGGACAGGGGTAGCTACACCTTC,CASSLRDRGSYTF
TRBJ2-2,15,TRBD1,TRBV13,.,TGTGCCAGTCGATCCAGGACAGGGGTTTCCGGGGAGCTGTTTTTT,CASRSRTGVSGELFF
TRBJ1-2,12,.,TRBV30,.,TGTGCCTGGGCGCGGGCAGCGCGCGGCTACACCTTC,CAWARAARGYTF
TRBJ1-5,16,.,TRBV20-1,few,TGCAGTGCTAGTAAGGGGATCGCTTTGGTTAATCAGCCCCAGCATTTT,CSASKGIALVNQPQHF
TRBJ1-5,14,.,TRBV2,many,TGTGCCAGCAGGGCGCAGGGGATCGGCCAGCCCCAGCATTTT,CASRAQGIGQPQHF
TRBJ1-1,13,.,TRBV12-3/TRBV12-4,.,TGTGCCAGCAGTTTTCGCAGGGTTTCCGAAGCTTTCTTT,CASSFRRVSEAFF
TRBJ1-2,16,TRBD1,TRBV18,.,TGTGCCAGCTCACCACCGGGGACAGGGGGCAGCTATGGCTACACCTTC,CASSPPGTGGSYGYTF
TRBJ1-6,15,TRBD1,TRBV4-1,.,TGCGCCAGCGGTACCTCGACAGGGTCGGGCTCACCCCTCCACTTT,CASGTSTGSGSPLHF
TRBJ2-7,15,TRBD2,TRBV7-8,many,TGTGCCAGCAGCCTTTCTGCGGGGGGGGGCTACGAGCAGTACTTC,CASSLSAGGGYEQYF
TRBJ1-5,15,.,TRBV19,few,TGTGCCAGTAGTATGAAACAGGGTGGGCGTCAGCCCCAGCATTTT,CASSMKQGGRQPQHF
TRBJ1-2,14,.,TRBV3-1/TRBV3-2,few,TGTGCCAGCAGCCGCTGGGGGGGTAACTATGGCTACACCTTC,CASSRWGGNYGYTF
TRBJ2-7,13,.,TRBV15,.,TGTGCCACCAGCACCCGGAGAACGGGGGAGCAGTACTTC,CATSTRRTGEQYF
TRBJ2-3,19,TRBD2,TRBV4-1,.,TGCGCCAGCAGCCAAGAAAGGATAGCGGGGGAGAATGGGGCAGATACGCAGTATTTT,CASSQERIAGENGADTQYF
TRBJ2-5,15,TRBD2,TRBV10-2,few,TGCGCCAGCAGGCGACTAGCGGGGGGAGGGGAGACCCAGTACTTC,CASRRLAGGGETQYF
TRBJ2-1,16,TRBD2,TRBV5-1,.,TGCGCCACCAGCTTGCATGGCGGGGGGGCGTTGGGGAGCCGGTTCTTC,CATSLHGGGALGSRFF
TRBJ2-1,16,TRBD1,TRBV11-2,.,TGTGCCAGCAGCCGGACAGGGGCAACCGACTGGGATGAGCAGTTCTTC,CASSRTGATDWDEQFF
TRBJ1-1,16,TRBD1,TRBV10-3,.,TGTGCCATCAGTGAGTCTCCTTCGGGACAGGGTACTGAAGCTTTCTTT,CAISESPSGQGTEAFF
TRBJ2-5,15,.,TRBV6-5,.,TGTGCCAGCAGCCGACGGGGAGGAGTCCAAGAGACCCAGTACTTC,CASSRRGGVQETQYF
TRBJ2-3,14,.,TRBV7-2,.,TGTGCCAGCAGCCCCGACTCAAGCACAGATACGCAGTATTTT,CASSPDSSTDTQYF
TRBJ2-7,13,.,TRBV28,.,TGTGCCAGCAGTTTATTACAGGGCTACGAGCAGTACTTC,CASSLLQGYEQYF
TRBJ2-2,16,.,TRBV4-2,.,TGTGCCAGCAGCCTCCGGGACACAACGAACACCGGGGAGCTGTTTTTT,CASSLRDTTNTGELFF
TRBJ2-1,15,TRBD2,TRBV2,.,TGTGCCAGCAGTGAAACAGCGGGGGGGCCAGGTGAGCAGTTCTTC,CASSETAGGPGEQFF
TRBJ1-4,15,TRBD1,TRBV6-5,.,TGTGCCAGCAGTCGACAGGGGGAGATGAGGGAAAAACTGTTTTTT,CASSRQGEMREKLFF
TRBJ1-1,14,.,TRBV30,once,TGTGCCTGGAGTGTTGTCGGGGTAAACACTGAAGCTTTCTTT,CAWSVVGVNTEAFF